Shown below are 8 T cell receptor beta chains from a single sample sequenced in a study of cytomegalovirus exposure and HLA in healthy donors. Both 60 Vbeta primers and 13 Jbeta primers went into the PCR. Repertoires were generated with immunoSEQ multiplex PCR, while TCRdb's copy carries only in-frame clones and drops some. The repertoire holds around 230,000 clones, about 77% seen once, with approximately 0.47% in the top ten. The sample was PBMCs. These receptors originate from a boy between 10 and 17 years old in good health and CMV-seronegative.

The chain combines TRBV19 with TRBJ2-7; D remains unclear. The ends were cut back, 3 bases at V and 3 bases at J, with 9 bases in the middle. CDR3 length: 13 residues. CDR1 and CDR2 from the germline V gene are LNHDA and SQIVND (reference sequence). CDR3 nucleotides: TGTGCCAGTAGTATTGGGCAGCTCTACGAGCAGTACTTC. Translating gives CASSIGQLYEQYF. The whole variable domain, remainder taken from reference TRBV19 and TRBJ2-7, is DGGITQSPKYLFRKEGQNVTLSCEQNLNHDAMYWYRQDPGQGLRLIYYSQIVNDFQKGDIAEGYSVSREKKESFPLTVTSAQKNPTAFYLCASSIGQLYEQYFGPGTRLTVT.

The CDR3 loop reads CASSLTPGATNEKLFF. The CDR3 DNA follows: TGTGCCAGCAGCCTTACACCGGGGGCAACTAATGAAAAACTGTTTTTT. The gene calls are TRBV28 and TRBJ1-4, with a weak D call TRBD1 (5 bases). This CDR3 comprises 16 residues. Germline values: CDR1 MDHEN, CDR2 SYDVKM. Trimming cost V 6 bases and J 0 bases, with 14 bases left between them. The variable domain in full, with the rest retrieved from reference TRBV28 and TRBJ1-4, is DVKVTQSSRYLVKRTGEKVFLECVQDMDHENMFWYRQDPGLGLRLIYFSYDVKMKEKGDIPEGYSVSREKKERFSLILESASTNQTSMYLCASSLTPGATNEKLFFGSGTQLSVL.

This clone was observed a handful of times. The J gene is TRBJ1-6, the V gene TRBV30; 7 positions match TRBD1. Germline V gene data show CDR1 as GTSNPN and CDR2 as SVGIG (reference sequence). The V segment lost 2 bases and the J segment 5 bases; nucleotides outside the gene matches: 9. The CDR3 loop spans 16 amino acids. Here the CDR3 DNA reads TGTGCCTGGAGTCTTACCTCGGGACAGAATAATTCACCCCTCCACTTT. Amino acids: CAWSLTSGQNNSPLHF.

The V and J genes are TRBV6-6 and TRBJ2-3; D possibly corresponds to TRBD1 (6 bases). The CDR3 has 13 amino acids. CDR1 is MNHNY and CDR2 is SVGAGI in the germline V gene (reference sequence). The germline V and J ends were trimmed by 5 bases and 5 bases, with 11 bases remaining between them. CDR3 in DNA: TGTGCCAGCAGTGTCCGGGACAAAGATACGCAGTATTTT. It encodes CASSVRDKDTQYF.

The chain employs TRBV2 and TRBJ1-6; 8 bases align to TRBD1. CDR1 SNHLY and CDR2 FYNNEI come from the germline V gene. V shed 5 bases and J 4 bases; nucleotides not matched to a gene: 4. The CDR3 runs to 15 residues. CDR3 sequence: CASSSRQGYNSPLHF. Written as DNA, the CDR3 is TGTGCCAGCAGTTCAAGACAGGGGTATAATTCACCCCTCCACTTT. The full variable domain, its missing parts supplied by reference TRBV2 and TRBJ1-6, is EPEVTQTPSHQVTQMGQEVILRCVPISNHLYFYWYRQILGQKVEFLVSFYNNEISEKSEIFDDQFSVERPDGSNFTLKIRSTKLEDSAMYFCASSSRQGYNSPLHFGNGTRLTVT.

This clone was found once. The chain combines TRBV2 with TRBJ2-1, with a weak D call TRBD2 (5 bases). The CDR3 covers 12 residues. Germline V gene lookup returns CDR1 SNHLY and CDR2 FYNNEI. V lost 4 bases and J lost 7, with 8 bases in between. CDR3 in DNA: TGTGCCAGCAGTGGGCCGGGAAATGAGCAGTTCTTC. Protein sequence: CASSGPGNEQFF.

This chain connects TRBV6-6 to TRBJ2-1, with TRBD2 matching over 12 bases. Germline assignment: CDR1 MNHNY and CDR2 SVGAGI (reference sequence). There are 16 residues in the CDR3. V lost 2 bases, J lost 6 bases, and 5 bases stayed unmatched. The DNA of the CDR3 is TGTGCCAGCAGTTACCCTAGCGGGAGGGCGGGCAATGAGCAGTTCTTC. This translates into CASSYPSGRAGNEQFF.

The V gene is TRBV7-9, the J gene TRBJ2-4, with D possibly matching TRBD2 (5 bases). CDR3 length: 15 residues. Germline CDR1 and CDR2: SEHNR and FQNEAQ (reference sequence). Trimming took off 6 bases at V and 0 bases at J, with 12 bases between the two ends. Here the CDR3 reads CASSSSGLAKNIQYF. CDR3 DNA sequence: TGTGCCAGCAGTTCTTCAGGACTAGCCAAAAACATTCAGTACTTC.